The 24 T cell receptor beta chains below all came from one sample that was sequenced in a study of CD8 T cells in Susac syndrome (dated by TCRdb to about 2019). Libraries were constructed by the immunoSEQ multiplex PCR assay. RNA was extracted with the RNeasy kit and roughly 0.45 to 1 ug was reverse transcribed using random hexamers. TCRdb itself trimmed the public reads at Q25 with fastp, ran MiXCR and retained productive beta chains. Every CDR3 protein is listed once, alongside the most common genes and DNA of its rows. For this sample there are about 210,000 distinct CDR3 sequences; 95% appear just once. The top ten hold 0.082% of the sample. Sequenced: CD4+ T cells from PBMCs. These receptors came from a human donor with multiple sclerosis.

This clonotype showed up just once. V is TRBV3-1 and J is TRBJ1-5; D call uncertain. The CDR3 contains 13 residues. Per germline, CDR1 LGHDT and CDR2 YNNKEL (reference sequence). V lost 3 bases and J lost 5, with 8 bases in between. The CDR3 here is CASSHPGDQPQHF. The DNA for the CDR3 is TGTGCCAGCAGCCACCCGGGAGATCAGCCCCAGCATTTT.

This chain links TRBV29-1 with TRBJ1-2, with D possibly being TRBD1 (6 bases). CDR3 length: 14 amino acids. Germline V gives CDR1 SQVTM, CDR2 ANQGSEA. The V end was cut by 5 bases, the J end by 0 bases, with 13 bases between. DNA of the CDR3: TGCAGCGTTCCCTTCGGGGGCACTAACTATGGCTACACCTTC. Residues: CSVPFGGTNYGYTF.

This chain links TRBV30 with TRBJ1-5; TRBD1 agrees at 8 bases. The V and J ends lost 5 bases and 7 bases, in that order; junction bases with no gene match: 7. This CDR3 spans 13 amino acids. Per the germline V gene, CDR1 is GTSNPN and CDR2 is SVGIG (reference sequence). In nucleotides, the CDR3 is TGTGCCTGGGCTCCGACAGGGGAGCAGCCCCAGCATTTT. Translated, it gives CAWAPTGEQPQHF.

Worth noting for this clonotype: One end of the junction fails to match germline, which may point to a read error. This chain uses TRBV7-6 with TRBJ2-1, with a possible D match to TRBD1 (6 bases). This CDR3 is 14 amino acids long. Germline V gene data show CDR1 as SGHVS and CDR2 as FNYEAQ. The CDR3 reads CASSLERDTGEQFF. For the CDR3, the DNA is TGTGCTAGCAGCTTAGAACGGGACACGGGTGAGCAGTTCTTC.

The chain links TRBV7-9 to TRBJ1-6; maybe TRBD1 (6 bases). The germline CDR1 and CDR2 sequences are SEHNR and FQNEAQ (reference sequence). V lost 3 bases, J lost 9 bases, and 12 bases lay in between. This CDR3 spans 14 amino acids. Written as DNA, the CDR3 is TGTGCCAGCAGCTTCAACAGGGTCGGTTCACCCCTCCACTTT. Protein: CASSFNRVGSPLHF.

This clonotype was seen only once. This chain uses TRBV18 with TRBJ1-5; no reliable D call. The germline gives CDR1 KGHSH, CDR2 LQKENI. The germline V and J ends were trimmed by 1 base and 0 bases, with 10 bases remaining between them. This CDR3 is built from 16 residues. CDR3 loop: CASSPQEGVSNQPQHF. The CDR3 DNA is TGTGCCAGCTCACCACAAGAAGGTGTTAGCAATCAGCCCCAGCATTTT.

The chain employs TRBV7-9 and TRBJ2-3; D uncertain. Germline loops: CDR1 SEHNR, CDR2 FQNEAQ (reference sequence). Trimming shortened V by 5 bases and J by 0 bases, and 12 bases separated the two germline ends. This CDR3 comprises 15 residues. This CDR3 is CASSPWVGSTDTQYF. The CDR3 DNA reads TGTGCCAGCAGCCCCTGGGTGGGGAGCACAGATACGCAGTATTTT.

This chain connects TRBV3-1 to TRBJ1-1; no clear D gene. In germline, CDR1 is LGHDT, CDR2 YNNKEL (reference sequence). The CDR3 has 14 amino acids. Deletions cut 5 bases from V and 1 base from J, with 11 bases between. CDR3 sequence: CASSTRLGNTEAFF. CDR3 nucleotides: TGTGCCAGCAGCACACGTCTAGGGAACACTGAAGCTTTCTTT. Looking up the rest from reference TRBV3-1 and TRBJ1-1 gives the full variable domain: DTAVSQTPKYLVTQMGNDKSIKCEQNLGHDTMYWYKQDSKKFLKIMFSYNNKELIINETVPNRFSPKSPDKAHLNLHINSLELGDSAVYFCASSTRLGNTEAFFGQGTRLTVV.

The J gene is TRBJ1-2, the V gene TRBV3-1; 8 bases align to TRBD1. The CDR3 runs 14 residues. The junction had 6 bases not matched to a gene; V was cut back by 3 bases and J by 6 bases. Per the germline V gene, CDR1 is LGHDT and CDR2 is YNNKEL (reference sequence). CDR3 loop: CASSQSRGRDGYTF. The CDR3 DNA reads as TGTGCCAGCAGCCAGAGCAGGGGGCGCGATGGCTACACCTTC.

The CDR3 spells CASSPRDSNQPQHF. Written as DNA, the CDR3 is TGTGCCAGCTCACCACGGGACAGCAATCAGCCCCAGCATTTT. V gene TRBV18 combines with J gene TRBJ1-5; D perhaps matches TRBD1 (5 bases). The CDR3 consists of 14 residues. Germline V lookup: CDR1 KGHSH, CDR2 LQKENI. V lost 1 base, J lost 1 base, and 5 bases lay in between.

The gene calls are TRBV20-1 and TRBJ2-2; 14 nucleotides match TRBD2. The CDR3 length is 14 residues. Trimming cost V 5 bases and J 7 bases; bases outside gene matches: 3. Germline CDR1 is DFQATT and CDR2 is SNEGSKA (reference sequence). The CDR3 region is CSAGTSGGYGELFF. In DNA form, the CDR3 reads TGCAGTGCTGGGACTAGCGGGGGTTACGGGGAGCTGTTTTTT.

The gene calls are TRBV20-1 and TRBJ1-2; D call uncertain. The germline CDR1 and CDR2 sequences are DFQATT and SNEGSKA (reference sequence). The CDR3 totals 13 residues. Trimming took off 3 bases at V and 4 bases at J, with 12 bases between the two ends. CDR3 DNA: TGCAGTGCTAGGGGGAGCGACCTCTATGGCTACACCTTC. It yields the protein CSARGSDLYGYTF.

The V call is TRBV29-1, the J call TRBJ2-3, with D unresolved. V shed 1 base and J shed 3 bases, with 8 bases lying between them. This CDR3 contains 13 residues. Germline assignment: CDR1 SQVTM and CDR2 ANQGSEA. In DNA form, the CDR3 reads TGCAGCGTTGAAGGTCCGGCGACAGATACGCAGTATTTT. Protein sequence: CSVEGPATDTQYF.

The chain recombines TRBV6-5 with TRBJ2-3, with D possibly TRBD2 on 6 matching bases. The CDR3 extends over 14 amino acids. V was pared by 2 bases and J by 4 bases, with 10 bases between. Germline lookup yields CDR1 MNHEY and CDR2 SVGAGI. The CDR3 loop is CASSYREWADTQYF. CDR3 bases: TGTGCCAGCAGTTACCGGGAGTGGGCAGATACGCAGTATTTT.

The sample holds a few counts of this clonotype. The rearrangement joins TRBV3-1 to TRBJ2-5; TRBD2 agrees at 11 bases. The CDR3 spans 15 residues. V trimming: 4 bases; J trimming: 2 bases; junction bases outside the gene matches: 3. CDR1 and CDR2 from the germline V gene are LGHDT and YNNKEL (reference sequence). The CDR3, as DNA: TGTGCCAGCAGCCTCCTAGCGGGGGGACAAGAGACCCAGTACTTC. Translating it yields CASSLLAGGQETQYF.

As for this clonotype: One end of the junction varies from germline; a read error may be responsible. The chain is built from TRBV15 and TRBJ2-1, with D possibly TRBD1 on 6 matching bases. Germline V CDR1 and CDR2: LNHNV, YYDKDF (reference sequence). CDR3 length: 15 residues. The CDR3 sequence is CATSREGAVSKSLSF. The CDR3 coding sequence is TGTGCCACCAGCAGAGAGGGGGCAGTATCCAAGAGTTTGTCCTTC.

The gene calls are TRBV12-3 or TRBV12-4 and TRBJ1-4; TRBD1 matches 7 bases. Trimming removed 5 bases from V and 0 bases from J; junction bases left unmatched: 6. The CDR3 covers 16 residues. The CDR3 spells CASSPGTDATNEKLFF. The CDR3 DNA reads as TGTGCCAGCAGTCCCGGGACAGATGCAACTAATGAAAAACTGTTTTTT.

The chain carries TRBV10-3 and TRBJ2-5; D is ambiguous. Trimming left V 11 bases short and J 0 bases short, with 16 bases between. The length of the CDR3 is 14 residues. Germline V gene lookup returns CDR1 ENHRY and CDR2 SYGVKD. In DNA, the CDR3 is TGTGCCGCCAGACCTGACAAGAACCAAGAGACCCAGTACTTC. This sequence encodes CAARPDKNQETQYF.

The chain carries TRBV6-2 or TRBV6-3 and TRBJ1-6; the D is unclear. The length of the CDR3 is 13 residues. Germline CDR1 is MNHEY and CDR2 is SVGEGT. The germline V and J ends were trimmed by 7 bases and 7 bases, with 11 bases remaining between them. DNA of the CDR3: TGTGCCAGCACCTTCGCGGCGAATTCACCCCTCCACTTT. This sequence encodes CASTFAANSPLHF.

CDR3 loop: CASSPRRAHEQFF. CDR3 bases: TGTGCCAGCAGCCCGCGGAGGGCCCATGAGCAGTTCTTC. V is TRBV7-6 and J is TRBJ2-1; TRBD2 might be the D (6 bases). This CDR3 comprises 13 residues. V lost 5 bases and J 8 bases, leaving 13 bases between the germline ends. The germline V gene encodes CDR1 SGHVS and CDR2 FNYEAQ.

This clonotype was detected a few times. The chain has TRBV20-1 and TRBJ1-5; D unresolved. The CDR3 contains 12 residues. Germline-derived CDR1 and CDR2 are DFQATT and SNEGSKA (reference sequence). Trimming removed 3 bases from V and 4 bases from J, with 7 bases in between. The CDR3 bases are TGCAGTGCTAGGGACGGTAATCAGCCCCAGCATTTT. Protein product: CSARDGNQPQHF.

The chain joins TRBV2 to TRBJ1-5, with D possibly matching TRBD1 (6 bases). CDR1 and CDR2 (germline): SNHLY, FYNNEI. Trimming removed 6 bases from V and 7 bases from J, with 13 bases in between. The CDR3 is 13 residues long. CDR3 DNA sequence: TGTGCCAGCAGCATGGGGGCTTCCCAGCCCCAGCATTTT. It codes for CASSMGASQPQHF.

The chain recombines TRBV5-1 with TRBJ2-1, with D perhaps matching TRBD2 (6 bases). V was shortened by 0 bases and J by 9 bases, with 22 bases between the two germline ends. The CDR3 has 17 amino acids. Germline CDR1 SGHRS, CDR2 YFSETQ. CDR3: CASSLAMVGTPKGEQFF. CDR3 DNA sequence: TGCGCCAGCAGCTTGGCCATGGTTGGGACTCCTAAGGGTGAGCAGTTCTTC.

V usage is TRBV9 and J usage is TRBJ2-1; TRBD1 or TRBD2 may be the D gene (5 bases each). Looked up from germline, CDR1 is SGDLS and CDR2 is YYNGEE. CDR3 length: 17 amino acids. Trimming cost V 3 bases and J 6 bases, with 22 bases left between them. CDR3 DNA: TGTGCCAGCAGCGCCCGGATACAGGACTCTGTCGGCAATGAGCAGTTCTTC. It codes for CASSARIQDSVGNEQFF. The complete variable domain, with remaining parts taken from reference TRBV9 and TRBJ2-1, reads DSGVTQTPKHLITATGQRVTLRCSPRSGDLSVYWYQQSLDQGLQFLIQYYNGEERAKGNILERFSAQQFPDLHSELNLSSLELGDSALYFCASSARIQDSVGNEQFFGPGTRLTVL.